A selection of T cell receptor beta chains follows, all from one sample in a study of cytomegalovirus exposure and HLA in healthy donors. Some clones are missing from TCRdb's copy, which holds only in-frame ones; the method was immunoSEQ multiplex PCR. The sample's table shows 100,000 to 150,000 clones. Sequenced sample: PBMCs. These receptors originate from a man aged 18 to 29 in good health and CMV-seronegative. The CDR3 runs from the conserved cysteine through the conserved F or W. The order of the fields is D gene, clone size, V gene, J gene, CDR3 protein, CDR3 DNA. The D gene is left open where the match is weak. Expanded clones get a size class; other rows say once, few or many, or leave the size out.

>TRBD1|NA|TRBV5-1|TRBJ1-1
CASSLGQSEAFF
TGCGCCAGCAGTCTGGGACAGTCTGAAGCTTTCTTT
>NA|NA|TRBV29-1|TRBJ2-7
CSVGGLARYEQYF
TGCAGCGTTGGCGGGCTAGCGCGATACGAGCAGTACTTC
>TRBD1|NA|TRBV28|TRBJ2-5
CASRFDRVWQETQYF
TGTGCCAGCAGATTCGACAGGGTATGGCAAGAGACCCAGTACTTC
>NA|NA|TRBV5-1|TRBJ1-2
CASSPGGLNYGYTF
TGCGCCAGCAGCCCCGGAGGGCTGAACTATGGCTACACCTTC
>NA|NA|TRBV18|TRBJ1-1
CASSNRGLTDPNTEAFF
TGTGCCAGCTCAAATCGGGGACTTACTGACCCGAACACTGAAGCTTTCTTT
>NA|NA|TRBV2|TRBJ2-5
CASSAAQRRYQETQYF
TGTGCCAGCAGTGCCGCCCAGCGGAGATACCAAGAGACCCAGTACTTC
>TRBD1|NA|TRBV27|TRBJ2-6
CASSPQGPGANVLTF
TGTGCCAGCAGTCCACAGGGGCCTGGGGCCAACGTCCTGACTTTC
>NA|NA|TRBV28|TRBJ2-1
CASTSSYNEQFF
TGTGCCAGCACCAGCTCCTACAATGAGCAGTTCTTC
>NA|NA|TRBV6-5|TRBJ1-1
CASSYSPDTEAFF
TGTGCCAGCAGTTACAGTCCGGACACTGAAGCTTTCTTT
>TRBD1|NA|TRBV7-9|TRBJ1-5
CASSLEGTGTDQPQHF
TGTGCCAGCAGCTTAGAGGGGACAGGGACTGATCAGCCCCAGCATTTT
>NA|NA|TRBV7-2|TRBJ1-2
CASSLALHYGYTF
TGTGCCAGCAGCTTAGCCCTCCACTATGGCTACACCTTC
>NA|NA|TRBV18|TRBJ1-1
CASSPPPHREDTEAFF
TGTGCCAGCTCACCGCCCCCACATCGGGAGGACACTGAAGCTTTCTTT
>TRBD2|NA|TRBV5-1|TRBJ2-7
CASSLAVGGGSSYEQYF
TGCGCCAGCAGCTTGGCCGTGGGCGGGGGAAGCTCCTACGAGCAGTACTTC
>TRBD1|NA|TRBV6-1|TRBJ1-2
CASSGGPGGLVGYTF
TGTGCCAGCAGTGGGGGCCCAGGGGGCTTAGTTGGCTACACCTTC
>NA|NA|TRBV6-5|TRBJ1-2
CASSRGGRGYTF
TGTGCCAGCAGTAGGGGGGGTCGTGGCTACACCTTC
>NA|NA|TRBV19|TRBJ1-2
CASSGSGRVRGYTF
TGTGCCAGTAGTGGTTCGGGGAGGGTACGAGGCTACACCTTC
>TRBD1|NA|TRBV27|TRBJ1-5
CASSRTGTSNQPQHF
TGTGCCAGCTCCCGGACAGGGACTAGCAATCAGCCCCAGCATTTT
>NA|NA|TRBV7-8|TRBJ2-3
CASSPMTGDTQYF
TGTGCCAGCAGCCCGATGACGGGAGATACGCAGTATTTT
>NA|NA|TRBV28|TRBJ2-7
CASSGQFFYEQYF
TGTGCCAGCAGTGGACAGTTTTTCTACGAGCAGTACTTC
>NA|NA|TRBV5-8|TRBJ2-5
CASSLVVSSWEQYF
TGTGCCAGCAGCTTGGTGGTCTCCTCTTGGGAGCAGTACTTC
>NA|NA|TRBV11-2|TRBJ1-2
CASSSTVLVNGYTF
TGTGCCAGCAGCTCGACAGTTTTAGTTAATGGCTACACCTTC
>TRBD2|NA|TRBV25-1|TRBJ2-1
CASSEYFVGGVFCNEQFF
TGTGCCAGCAGTGAATATTTTGTGGGAGGGGTCTTCTGCAATGAGCAGTTCTTC
>TRBD2|NA|TRBV19|TRBJ2-7
CASSIGLAGESEQYF
TGTGCCAGTAGTATAGGGCTAGCGGGAGAAAGCGAGCAGTACTTC
>TRBD1|NA|TRBV18|TRBJ1-4
CASSSTGGGEKLFF
TGTGCCAGCTCATCGACAGGGGGTGGCGAAAAACTGTTTTTT
>TRBD2|NA|TRBV5-1|TRBJ2-1
CASSWGLADYNEQFF
TGCGCCAGCAGCTGGGGACTAGCGGACTACAATGAGCAGTTCTTC
>NA|NA|TRBV6-5|TRBJ2-7
CASSLNYEQYF
TGTGCCAGCAGTCTAAACTACGAGCAGTACTTC
>TRBD1|NA|TRBV6-5|TRBJ1-5
CASSTYRGGQPQHF
TGTGCCAGCAGCACCTACAGGGGTGGTCAGCCCCAGCATTTT
>TRBD1|NA|TRBV2|TRBJ2-7
CASRGQSYEQYF
TGTGCCAGCAGGGGACAGTCCTACGAGCAGTACTTC
>NA|NA|TRBV7-9|TRBJ2-7
CASTAYGVPYEQYF
TGTGCCAGCACCGCTTACGGGGTCCCCTACGAGCAGTACTTC
>TRBD2|medium-sized|TRBV6-4|TRBJ2-1
CASSDSTSGSNEQFF
TGTGCCAGCAGTGACTCGACTAGCGGGAGCAATGAGCAGTTCTTC
>NA|NA|TRBV7-2|TRBJ2-3
CASSYRSSRSTDTQYF
TGTGCCAGCAGCTATAGGAGCTCACGGAGCACAGATACGCAGTATTTT
>NA|NA|TRBV10-3|TRBJ1-2
CAIRALGSGGYTF
TGTGCCATCAGAGCGCTGGGTTCGGGTGGCTACACCTTC
>NA|NA|TRBV28|TRBJ1-1
CASSFPSYENTEAFF
TGTGCCAGCAGTTTCCCCTCCTACGAAAACACTGAAGCTTTCTTT
>TRBD1|NA|TRBV28|TRBJ1-5
CASSGALTGYQPQHF
TGTGCCAGCAGTGGTGCCTTGACAGGGTATCAGCCCCAGCATTTT
>TRBD2|NA|TRBV15|TRBJ2-6
CATSGLAGDSGANVLTF
TGTGCCACCAGCGGACTAGCGGGGGACTCTGGGGCCAACGTCCTGACTTTC
>NA|NA|TRBV7-9|TRBJ1-1
CASSAYQTGNTEAFF
TGTGCCAGCAGCGCTTACCAGACAGGGAACACTGAAGCTTTCTTT
>NA|NA|TRBV2|TRBJ2-1
CASSDSEQFF
TGTGCCAGCAGCGATAGTGAGCAGTTCTTC
>NA|NA|TRBV11-2|TRBJ1-2
CASSLGSVTGFKHCTF
TGTGCCAGCAGCTTAGGTAGTGTGACAGGCTTCAAACATTGCACCTTC
>NA|NA|TRBV10-3|TRBJ2-7
CAIRDDRNYEQYF
TGTGCCATCAGGGACGACAGAAACTACGAGCAGTACTTC
>NA|NA|TRBV11-2|TRBJ1-2
CASSSRREGYGYTF
TGTGCCAGCAGCTCCAGGCGGGAGGGCTATGGCTACACCTTC
>NA|NA|TRBV21-1|TRBJ1-6
CASSSLRDRPISSYNSPLHF
TGTGCCAGCAGCAGCCTCAGGGACAGGCCTATCAGCTCCTATAATTCCCCCCTCCACTTT